The sequence of this T cell receptor beta chain was determined in a study of early T cells in non-severe SARS-CoV-2 infection. The V gene's germline CDR1 is SNHLY and CDR2 FYNNEI. V lost 6 bases to trimming and J lost 2 bases, with 16 bases between them. The CDR3 is 15 residues long. One entry per CDR3 protein, called by TCRdb with MiXCR from the 5' RACE reads. The table lists about 20,000 distinct CDR3 sequences, 4.5% to 5% of them singletons. The TCR was taken from an adult who was a healthcare worker with PCR-confirmed SARS-CoV-2 infection or an uninfected control (not recorded which). Sequenced material: whole blood. V is TRBV2 and J is TRBJ2-5; D is unclear. CDR3 loop: CASRGHRRPQETQYF. CDR3 nucleotide sequence: TGTGCCAGCAGGGGCCACAGACGACCGCAAGAGACCCAGTACTTC.